The sample holds many counts of the clone carrying this TCR beta chain. The antigen remains undetermined. These data are taken from a study of breast tumors, draining lymph nodes, adjacent tissues. Whole-study results and caveats: The lymph node origin of tumor T cells was framed as consistent with a hypothesis, not demonstrated.

Samples came from axillary lymph nodes draining the breast cancer. TCRdb reprocessed the multiplex PCR reads with MiXCR, giving one entry per CDR3 protein. This table has approximately 90,000 distinct CDR3 sequences, approximately 31% appearing once. V gave up 6 bases and J gave up 3 bases; unmatched junction bases: 10. The CDR3 runs to 15 residues. Germline CDR1 and CDR2: SQVTM and ANQGSEA. This chain uses TRBV29-1 with TRBJ1-1, with TRBD1 identical over 10 bases. What was sequenced was axillary lymph node tissue. The TCR comes from a female donor with breast cancer. Some clones in this sample may be carry-over from other donors' samples. The CDR3 sequence is CSVLGDRGEDTEAFF. DNA of the CDR3: TGCAGCGTCCTTGGGGACAGGGGAGAGGACACTGAAGCTTTCTTT. Drawing the rest from reference TRBV29-1 and TRBJ1-1, the complete variable domain is SAVISQKPSRDICQRGTSLTIQCQVDSQVTMMFWYRQQPGQSLTLIATANQGSEATYESGFVIDKFPISRPNLTFSTLTVSNMSPEDSSIYLCSVLGDRGEDTEAFFGQGTRLTVV.